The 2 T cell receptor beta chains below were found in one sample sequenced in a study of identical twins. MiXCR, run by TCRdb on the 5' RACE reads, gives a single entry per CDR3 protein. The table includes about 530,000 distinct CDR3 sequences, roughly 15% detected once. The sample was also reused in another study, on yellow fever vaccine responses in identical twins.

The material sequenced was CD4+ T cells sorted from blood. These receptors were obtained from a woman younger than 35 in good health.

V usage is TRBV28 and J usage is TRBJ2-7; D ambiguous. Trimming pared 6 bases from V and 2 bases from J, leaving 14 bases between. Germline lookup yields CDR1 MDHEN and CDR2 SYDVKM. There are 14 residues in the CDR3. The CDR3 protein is CASRSTGPPYEQYV. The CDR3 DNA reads TGTGCCAGCAGGTCGACCGGGCCCCCCTACGAGCAGTACGTC.

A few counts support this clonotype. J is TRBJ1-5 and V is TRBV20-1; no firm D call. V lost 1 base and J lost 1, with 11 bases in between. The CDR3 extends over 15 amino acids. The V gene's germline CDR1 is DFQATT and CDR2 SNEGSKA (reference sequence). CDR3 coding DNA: TGCAGTGCTAGAGGGTCGATGGGGAGCAATCAGCCCCAGCATTTT. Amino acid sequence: CSARGSMGSNQPQHF.